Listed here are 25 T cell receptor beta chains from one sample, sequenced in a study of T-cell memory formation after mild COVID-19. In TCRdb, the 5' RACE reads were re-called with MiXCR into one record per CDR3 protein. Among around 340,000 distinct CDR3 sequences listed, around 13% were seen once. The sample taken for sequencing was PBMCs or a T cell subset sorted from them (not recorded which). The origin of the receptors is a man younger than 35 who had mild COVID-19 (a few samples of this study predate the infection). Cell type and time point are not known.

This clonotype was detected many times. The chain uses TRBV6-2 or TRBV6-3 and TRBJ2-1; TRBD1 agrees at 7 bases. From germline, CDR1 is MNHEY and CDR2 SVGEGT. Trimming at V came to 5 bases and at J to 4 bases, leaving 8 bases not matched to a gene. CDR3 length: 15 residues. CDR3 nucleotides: TGTGCCAGCAGTACTACAGGGGCCGGGTACAATGAGCAGTTCTTC. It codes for CASSTTGAGYNEQFF.

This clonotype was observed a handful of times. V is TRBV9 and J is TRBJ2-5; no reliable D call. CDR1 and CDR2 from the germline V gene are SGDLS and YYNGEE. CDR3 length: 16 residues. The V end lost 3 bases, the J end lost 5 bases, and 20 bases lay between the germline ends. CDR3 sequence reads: CASSDQGYSGSETQYF. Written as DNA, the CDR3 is TGTGCCAGCAGCGACCAAGGGTATTCGGGCTCGGAGACCCAGTACTTC.

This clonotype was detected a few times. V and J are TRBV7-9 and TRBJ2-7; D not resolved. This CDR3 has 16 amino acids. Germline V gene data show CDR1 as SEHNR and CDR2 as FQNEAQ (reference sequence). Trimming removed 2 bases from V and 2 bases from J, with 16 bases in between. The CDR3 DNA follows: TGTGCCAGCAGCTTACGATTGGGCGGTGATACCTACGAGCAGTACTTC. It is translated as CASSLRLGGDTYEQYF.

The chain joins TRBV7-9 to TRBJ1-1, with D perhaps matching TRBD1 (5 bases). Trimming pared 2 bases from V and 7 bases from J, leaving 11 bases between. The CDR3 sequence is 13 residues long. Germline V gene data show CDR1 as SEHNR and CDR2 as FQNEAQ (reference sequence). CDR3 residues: CASSLRGVLEAFF. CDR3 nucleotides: TGTGCCAGCAGCTTACGGGGGGTCCTTGAAGCTTTCTTT.

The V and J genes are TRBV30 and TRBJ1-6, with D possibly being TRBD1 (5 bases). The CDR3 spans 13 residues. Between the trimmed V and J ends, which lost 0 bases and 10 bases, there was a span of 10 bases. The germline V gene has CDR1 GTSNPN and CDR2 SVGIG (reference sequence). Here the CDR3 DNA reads TGTGCCTGGAGTGTACAGGCCGGATCACCCCTCCACTTT. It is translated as CAWSVQAGSPLHF.

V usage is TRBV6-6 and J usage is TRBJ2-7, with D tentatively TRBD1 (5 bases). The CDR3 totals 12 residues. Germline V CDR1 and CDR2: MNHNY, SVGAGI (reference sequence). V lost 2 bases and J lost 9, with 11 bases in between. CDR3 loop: CASSYPQGGQYV. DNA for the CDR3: TGTGCCAGCAGTTACCCTCAGGGCGGGCAGTACGTC.

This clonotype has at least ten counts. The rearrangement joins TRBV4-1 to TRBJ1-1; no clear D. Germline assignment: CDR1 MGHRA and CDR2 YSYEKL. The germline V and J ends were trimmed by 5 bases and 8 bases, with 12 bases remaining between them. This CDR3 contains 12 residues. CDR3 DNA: TGCGCCAGCAGCTTGGGCAGGCGCGAAGCTTTCTTT. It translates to CASSLGRREAFF.

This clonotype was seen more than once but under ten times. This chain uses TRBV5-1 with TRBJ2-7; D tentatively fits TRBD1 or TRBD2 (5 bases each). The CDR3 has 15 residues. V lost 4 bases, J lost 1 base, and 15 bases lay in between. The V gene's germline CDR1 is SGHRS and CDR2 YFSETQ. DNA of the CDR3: TGCGCCAGCAGCGAGAACCCGGGACGATCCTACGAGCAGTACGTC. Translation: CASSENPGRSYEQYV.

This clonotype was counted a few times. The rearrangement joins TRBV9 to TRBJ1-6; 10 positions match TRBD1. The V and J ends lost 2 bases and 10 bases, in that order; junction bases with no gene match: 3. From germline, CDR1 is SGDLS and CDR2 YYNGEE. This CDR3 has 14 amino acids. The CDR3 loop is CASSVGTGVSPLHF. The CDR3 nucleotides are TGTGCCAGCAGCGTCGGGACAGGGGTCTCACCCCTCCACTTT.

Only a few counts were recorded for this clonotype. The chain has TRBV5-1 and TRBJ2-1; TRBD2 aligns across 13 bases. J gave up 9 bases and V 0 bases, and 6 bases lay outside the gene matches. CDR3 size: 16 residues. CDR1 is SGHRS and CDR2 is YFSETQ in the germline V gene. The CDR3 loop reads CASSLELAGGLAEQFF. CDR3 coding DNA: TGCGCCAGCAGCTTGGAACTAGCGGGGGGGCTAGCTGAGCAGTTCTTC.

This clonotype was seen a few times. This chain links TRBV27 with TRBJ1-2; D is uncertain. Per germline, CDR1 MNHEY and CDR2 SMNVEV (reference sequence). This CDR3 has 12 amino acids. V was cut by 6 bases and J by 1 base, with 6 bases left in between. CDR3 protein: CASRALNYGYTF. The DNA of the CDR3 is TGTGCCAGCAGGGCGCTTAACTATGGCTACACCTTC.

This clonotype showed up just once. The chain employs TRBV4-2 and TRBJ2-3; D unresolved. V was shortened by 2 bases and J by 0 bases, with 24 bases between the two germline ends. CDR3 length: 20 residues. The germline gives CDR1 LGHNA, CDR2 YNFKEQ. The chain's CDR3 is CASSQLLGSQFLSSTDTQYF. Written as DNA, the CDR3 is TGTGCCAGCAGCCAACTTCTCGGGTCCCAGTTCCTTTCTAGCACAGATACGCAGTATTTT.

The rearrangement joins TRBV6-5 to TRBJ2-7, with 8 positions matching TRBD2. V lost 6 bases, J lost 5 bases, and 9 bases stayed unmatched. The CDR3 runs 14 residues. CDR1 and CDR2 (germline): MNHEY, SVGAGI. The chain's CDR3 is CASRAPGGGHEQYF. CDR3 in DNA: TGTGCCAGCAGAGCCCCGGGGGGGGGGCACGAGCAGTACTTC.

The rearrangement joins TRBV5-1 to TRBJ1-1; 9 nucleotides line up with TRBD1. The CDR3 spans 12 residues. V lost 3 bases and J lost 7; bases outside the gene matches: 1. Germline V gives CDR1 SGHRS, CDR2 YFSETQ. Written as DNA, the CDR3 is TGCGCCAGCAGCTGGACAGGGGATGAAGCTTTCTTT. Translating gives CASSWTGDEAFF.

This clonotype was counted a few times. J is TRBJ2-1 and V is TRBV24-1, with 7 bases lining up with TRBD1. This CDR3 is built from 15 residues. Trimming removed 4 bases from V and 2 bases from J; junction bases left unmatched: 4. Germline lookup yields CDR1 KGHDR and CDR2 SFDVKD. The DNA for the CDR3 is TGTGCCACCAGTGACGTGGACAGGCCCTACAATGAGCAGTTCTTC. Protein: CATSDVDRPYNEQFF.

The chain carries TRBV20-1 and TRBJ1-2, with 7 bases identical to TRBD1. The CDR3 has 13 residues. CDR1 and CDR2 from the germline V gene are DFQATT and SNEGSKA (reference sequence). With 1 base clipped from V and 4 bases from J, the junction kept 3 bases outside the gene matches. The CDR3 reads CSARGTGAYGYTF. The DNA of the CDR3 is TGCAGTGCTAGAGGGACAGGCGCCTATGGCTACACCTTC.

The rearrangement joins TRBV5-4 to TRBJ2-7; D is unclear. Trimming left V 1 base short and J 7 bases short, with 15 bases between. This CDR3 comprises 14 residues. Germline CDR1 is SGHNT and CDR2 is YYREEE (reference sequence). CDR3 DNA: TGTGCCAGCAGCTTGTTCCAGATCTCAGAGGAGCAGTACTTC. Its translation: CASSLFQISEEQYF. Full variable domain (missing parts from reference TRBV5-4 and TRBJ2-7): ETGVTQSPTHLIKTRGQQVTLRCSSQSGHNTVSWYQQALGQGPQFIFQYYREEENGRGNFPPRFSGLQFPNYSSELNVNALELDDSALYLCASSLFQISEEQYFGPGTRLTVT.

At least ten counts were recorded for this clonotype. CDR3 DNA: TGTGCCAGCGTGCGCATTCCAGGCTATGGCTACACCTTC. Encoded protein: CASVRIPGYGYTF. This sequence joins TRBV12-3 or TRBV12-4 and TRBJ1-2; D is undetermined. V was clipped by 8 bases and J by 4 bases, with 14 bases between them. The CDR3 length is 13 residues.

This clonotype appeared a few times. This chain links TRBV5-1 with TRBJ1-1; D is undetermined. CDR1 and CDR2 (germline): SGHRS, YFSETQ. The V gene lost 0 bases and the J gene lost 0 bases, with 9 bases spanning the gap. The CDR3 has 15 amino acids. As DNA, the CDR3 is TGCGCCAGCAGCTTGGTATCCGCCATGAACACTGAAGCTTTCTTT. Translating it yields CASSLVSAMNTEAFF.

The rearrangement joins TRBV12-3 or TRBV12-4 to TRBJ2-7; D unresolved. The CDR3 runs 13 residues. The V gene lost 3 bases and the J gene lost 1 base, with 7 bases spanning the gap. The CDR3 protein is CASSFARSYEQYF. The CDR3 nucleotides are TGTGCCAGCAGTTTTGCCAGATCCTACGAGCAGTACTTC.

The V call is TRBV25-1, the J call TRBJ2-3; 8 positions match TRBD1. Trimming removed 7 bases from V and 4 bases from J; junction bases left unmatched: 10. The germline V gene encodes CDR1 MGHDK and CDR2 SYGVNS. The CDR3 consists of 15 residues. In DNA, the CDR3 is TGTGCCAGCATGGCCAGCAGGGGGCTCGCAGATACGCAGTATTTT. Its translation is CASMASRGLADTQYF.

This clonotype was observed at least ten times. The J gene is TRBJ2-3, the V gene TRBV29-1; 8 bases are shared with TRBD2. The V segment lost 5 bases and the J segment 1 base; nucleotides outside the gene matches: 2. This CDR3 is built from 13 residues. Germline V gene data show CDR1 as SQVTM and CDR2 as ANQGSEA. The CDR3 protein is CSVRRGGTDTQYF. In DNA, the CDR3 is TGCAGCGTTAGGCGGGGGGGCACAGATACGCAGTATTTT.

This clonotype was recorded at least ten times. The CDR3 sequence: CASSMGTGREQYF. The CDR3 nucleotides are TGTGCCAGTAGTATGGGGACAGGGCGCGAGCAGTACTTC. V gene TRBV19 combines with J gene TRBJ2-7; 9 bases agree with TRBD1. CDR3 length equals 13 residues. Germline CDR1 LNHDA, CDR2 SQIVND (reference sequence). The V and J ends lost 3 bases and 6 bases, in that order; junction bases with no gene match: 3.

The CDR3 spells CASSPRQRQLYQETQYF. For the CDR3, the DNA is TGTGCCAGTAGTCCCAGGCAAAGACAATTGTACCAAGAGACCCAGTACTTC. This sequence joins TRBV19 and TRBJ2-5; D gene ambiguous. CDR1 and CDR2 (germline): LNHDA, SQIVND (reference sequence). V dropped 5 bases and J dropped 0 bases, with 19 bases sitting between them. The CDR3 loop spans 17 amino acids.

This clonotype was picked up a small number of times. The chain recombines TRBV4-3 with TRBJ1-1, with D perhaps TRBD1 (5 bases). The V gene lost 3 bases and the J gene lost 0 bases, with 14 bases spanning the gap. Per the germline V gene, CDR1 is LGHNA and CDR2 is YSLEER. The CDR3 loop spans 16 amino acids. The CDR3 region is CASSHDNRGLNTEAFF. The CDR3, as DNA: TGCGCCAGCAGCCATGATAATAGGGGCCTGAACACTGAAGCTTTCTTT.